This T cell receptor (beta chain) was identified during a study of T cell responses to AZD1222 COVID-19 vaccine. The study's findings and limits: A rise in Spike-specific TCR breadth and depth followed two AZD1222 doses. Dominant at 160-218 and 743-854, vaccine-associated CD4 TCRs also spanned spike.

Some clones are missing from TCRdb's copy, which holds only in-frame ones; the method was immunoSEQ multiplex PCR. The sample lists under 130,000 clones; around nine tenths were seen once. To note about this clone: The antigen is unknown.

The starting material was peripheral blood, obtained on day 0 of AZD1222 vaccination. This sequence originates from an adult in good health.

The CDR3 spells CASRAGTGGSSPLHF. In DNA, the CDR3 is TGTGCCAGTAGAGCCGGGACAGGGGGGAGTTCACCCCTCCACTTT. The chain joins TRBV19 to TRBJ1-6; 11 bases are shared with TRBD1. CDR1 and CDR2 (germline): LNHDA, SQIVND (reference sequence). After removal of 6 bases from V and 9 bases from J, the junction contained 7 bases not matched to a gene. The CDR3 has 15 residues.